A single sample is the source of the 3 T cell receptor beta chains below, sequenced in a study of T cell responses to AZD1222 COVID-19 vaccine. Profiling relied on immunoSEQ multiplex PCR, and the TCRdb table lists in-frame clones only, not all of them. This sample has 150,000 to 200,000 clones, with around 87% found just once. Sample: peripheral blood, taken on day 0 of MenACWY control vaccination. These receptors were obtained from an adult in good health.

CDR3 in DNA: TGTGCCAGCTCACGAGCAGCGGGAGGGCCTTCCGGGGAGCTGTTTTTT. Translating it yields CASSRAAGGPSGELFF. The rearrangement joins TRBV18 to TRBJ2-2, with TRBD2 matching 10 bases. The CDR3 covers 16 residues. After removal of 4 bases from V and 6 bases from J, the junction contained 8 bases not matched to a gene. Germline CDR1 reads KGHSH; CDR2 reads LQKENI.

The rearrangement uses TRBV2 and TRBJ1-2; D possibly corresponds to TRBD1 (6 bases). This CDR3 has 12 amino acids. Germline loops: CDR1 SNHLY, CDR2 FYNNEI. Between the trimmed V and J ends, which lost 7 bases and 3 bases, there was a span of 9 bases. CDR3 DNA: TGTGCCAGCATCGGGGGCCACTATGGCTACACCTTC. The encoded protein is CASIGGHYGYTF. Combining the CDR3 with reference TRBV2 and TRBJ1-2 gives the whole variable domain EPEVTQTPSHQVTQMGQEVILRCVPISNHLYFYWYRQILGQKVEFLVSFYNNEISEKSEIFDDQFSVERPDGSNFTLKIRSTKLEDSAMYFCASIGGHYGYTFGSGTRLTVV.

The J gene is TRBJ1-1, the V gene TRBV6-1; D uncertain. This CDR3 spans 14 amino acids. V was trimmed by 3 bases and J by 8 bases, leaving 16 bases between them. Germline CDR1 is MNHNS and CDR2 is SASEGT. The CDR3 here is CASSDPQWDREAFF. Written as DNA, the CDR3 is TGTGCCAGCAGTGACCCCCAGTGGGATCGGGAAGCTTTCTTT.